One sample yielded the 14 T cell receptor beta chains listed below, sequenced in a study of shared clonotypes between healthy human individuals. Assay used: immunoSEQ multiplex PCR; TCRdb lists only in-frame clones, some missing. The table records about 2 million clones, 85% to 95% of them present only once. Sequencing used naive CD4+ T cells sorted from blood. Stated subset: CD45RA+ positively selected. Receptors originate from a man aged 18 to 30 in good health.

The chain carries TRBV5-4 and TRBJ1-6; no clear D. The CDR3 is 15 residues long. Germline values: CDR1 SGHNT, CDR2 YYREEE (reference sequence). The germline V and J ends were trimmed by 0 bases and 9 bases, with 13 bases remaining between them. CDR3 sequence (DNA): TGTGCCAGCAGCTTGGGGAATGGGGTTAGTTCACCCCTCCACTTT. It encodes CASSLGNGVSSPLHF.

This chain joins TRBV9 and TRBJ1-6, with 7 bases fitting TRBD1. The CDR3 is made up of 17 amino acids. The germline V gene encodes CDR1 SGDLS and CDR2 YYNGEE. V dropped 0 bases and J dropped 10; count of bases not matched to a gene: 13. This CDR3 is CASSVGDSPQIGSPLHF. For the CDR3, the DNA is TGTGCCAGCAGCGTAGGGGACAGCCCCCAGATTGGATCACCCCTCCACTTT. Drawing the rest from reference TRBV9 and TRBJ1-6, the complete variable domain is DSGVTQTPKHLITATGQRVTLRCSPRSGDLSVYWYQQSLDQGLQFLIQYYNGEERAKGNILERFSAQQFPDLHSELNLSSLELGDSALYFCASSVGDSPQIGSPLHFGNGTRLTVT.

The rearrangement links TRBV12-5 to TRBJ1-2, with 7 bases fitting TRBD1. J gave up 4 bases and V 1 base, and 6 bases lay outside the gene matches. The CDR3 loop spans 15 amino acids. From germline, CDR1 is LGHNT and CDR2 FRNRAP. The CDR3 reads CASGLASGTVYGYTF. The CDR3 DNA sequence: TGTGCTAGTGGTTTGGCCTCCGGGACAGTCTATGGCTACACCTTC. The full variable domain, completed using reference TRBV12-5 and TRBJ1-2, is DARVTQTPRHKVTEMGQEVTMRCQPILGHNTVFWYRQTMMQGLELLAYFRNRAPLDDSGMPKDRFSAEMPDATLATLKIQPSEPRDSAVYFCASGLASGTVYGYTFGSGTRLTVV.

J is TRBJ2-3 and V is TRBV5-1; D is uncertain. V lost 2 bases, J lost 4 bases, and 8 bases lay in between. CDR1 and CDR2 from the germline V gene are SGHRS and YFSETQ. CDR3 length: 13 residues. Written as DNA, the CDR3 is TGCGCCAGCAGCTTCCAAGACTCAGATACGCAGTATTTT. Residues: CASSFQDSDTQYF.

CDR3 bases: TGTGCCAGCAGTGAAGAGTCAGTCTACGAGCAGTACTTC. Translated: CASSEESVYEQYF. The chain recombines TRBV2 with TRBJ2-7; D call uncertain. CDR1 and CDR2 (germline): SNHLY, FYNNEI. The CDR3 contains 13 residues. V was pared by 1 base and J by 3 bases, with 7 bases between.

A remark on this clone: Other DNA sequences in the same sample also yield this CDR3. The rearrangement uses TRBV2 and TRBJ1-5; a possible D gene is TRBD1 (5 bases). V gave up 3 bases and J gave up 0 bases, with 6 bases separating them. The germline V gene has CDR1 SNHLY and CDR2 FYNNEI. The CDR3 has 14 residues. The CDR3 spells CASSETASNQPQHF. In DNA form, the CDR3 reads TGTGCCAGCAGTGAGACAGCTAGCAATCAGCCCCAGCATTTT.

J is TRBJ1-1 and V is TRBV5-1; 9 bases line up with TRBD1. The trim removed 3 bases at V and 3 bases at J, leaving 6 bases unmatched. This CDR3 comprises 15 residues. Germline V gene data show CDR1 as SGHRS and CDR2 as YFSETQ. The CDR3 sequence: CASSWQGDRDTEAFF. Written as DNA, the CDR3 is TGCGCCAGCAGCTGGCAGGGGGACAGGGACACTGAAGCTTTCTTT.

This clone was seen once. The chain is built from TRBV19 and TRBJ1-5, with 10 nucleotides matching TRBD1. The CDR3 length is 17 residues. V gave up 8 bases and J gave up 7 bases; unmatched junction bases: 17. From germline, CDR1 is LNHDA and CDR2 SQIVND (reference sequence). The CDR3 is CASRRGTGTGANQPQHF. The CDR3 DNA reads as TGTGCCAGTCGGAGGGGAACCGGGACAGGGGCGAACCAGCCCCAGCATTTT. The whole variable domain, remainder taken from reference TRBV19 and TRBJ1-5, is DGGITQSPKYLFRKEGQNVTLSCEQNLNHDAMYWYRQDPGQGLRLIYYSQIVNDFQKGDIAEGYSVSREKKESFPLTVTSAQKNPTAFYLCASRRGTGTGANQPQHFGDGTRLSIL.

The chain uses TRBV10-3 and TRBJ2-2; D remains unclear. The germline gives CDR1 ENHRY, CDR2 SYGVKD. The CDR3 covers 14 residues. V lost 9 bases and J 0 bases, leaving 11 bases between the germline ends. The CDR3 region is CAINWTPNTGELFF. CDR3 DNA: TGTGCCATAAACTGGACCCCGAACACCGGGGAGCTGTTTTTT.

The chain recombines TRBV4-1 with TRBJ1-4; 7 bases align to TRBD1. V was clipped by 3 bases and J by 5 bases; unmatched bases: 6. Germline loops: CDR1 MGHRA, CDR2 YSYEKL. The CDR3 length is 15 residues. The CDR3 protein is CASSHWDSLNEKLFF. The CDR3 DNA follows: TGCGCCAGCAGCCATTGGGACAGCTTAAATGAAAAACTGTTTTTT.

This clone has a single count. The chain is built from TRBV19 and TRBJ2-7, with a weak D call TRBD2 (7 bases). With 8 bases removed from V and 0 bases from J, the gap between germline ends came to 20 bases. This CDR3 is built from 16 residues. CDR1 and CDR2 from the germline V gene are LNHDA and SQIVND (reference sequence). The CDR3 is CASPGVSGGGSYEQYF. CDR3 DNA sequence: TGTGCCAGTCCAGGGGTGAGTGGCGGGGGCTCCTACGAGCAGTACTTC. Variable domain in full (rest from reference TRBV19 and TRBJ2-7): DGGITQSPKYLFRKEGQNVTLSCEQNLNHDAMYWYRQDPGQGLRLIYYSQIVNDFQKGDIAEGYSVSREKKESFPLTVTSAQKNPTAFYLCASPGVSGGGSYEQYFGPGTRLTVT.

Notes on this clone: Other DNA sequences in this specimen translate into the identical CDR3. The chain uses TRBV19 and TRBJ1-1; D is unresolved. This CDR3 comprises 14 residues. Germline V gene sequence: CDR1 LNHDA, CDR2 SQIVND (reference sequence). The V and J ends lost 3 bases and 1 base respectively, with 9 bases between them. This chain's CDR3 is CASSIGGENTEAFF. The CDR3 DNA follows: TGTGCCAGTAGTATCGGCGGGGAGAACACTGAAGCTTTCTTT. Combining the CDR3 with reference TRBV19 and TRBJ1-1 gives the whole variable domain DGGITQSPKYLFRKEGQNVTLSCEQNLNHDAMYWYRQDPGQGLRLIYYSQIVNDFQKGDIAEGYSVSREKKESFPLTVTSAQKNPTAFYLCASSIGGENTEAFFGQGTRLTVV.

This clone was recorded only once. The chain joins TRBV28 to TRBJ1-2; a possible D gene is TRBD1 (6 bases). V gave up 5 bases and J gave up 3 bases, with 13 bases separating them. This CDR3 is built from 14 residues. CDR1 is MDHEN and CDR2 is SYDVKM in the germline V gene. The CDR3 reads CASSPTGRYYGYTF. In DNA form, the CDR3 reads TGTGCCAGCAGTCCAACAGGGAGATACTATGGCTACACCTTC.

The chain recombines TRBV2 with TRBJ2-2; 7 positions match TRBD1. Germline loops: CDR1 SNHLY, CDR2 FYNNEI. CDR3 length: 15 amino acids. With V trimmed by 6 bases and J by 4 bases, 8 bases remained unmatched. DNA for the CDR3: TGTGCCAGCAGAGAGGACAGGATCAGCACCGGGGAGCTGTTTTTT. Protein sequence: CASREDRISTGELFF.